Included here is one TCR beta chain sequence, with context. Its specificity is not known. Regarding time point: baseline pretreatment blood. The sample's treatment: 15 Gy SBRT to primary tumor, nephrectomy 4 weeks later. Blood was sampled at baseline, 2 weeks and 4 weeks after SBRT. This sample was taken from a study of radiation and T cells in renal cell carcinoma. Study details: Nephrectomy followed 15 Gy stereotactic body radiation by 4 weeks. Study conclusions and caveats: Pretreatment tumor biopsies were lacking, so baseline clonotypes are unknown. In blood, top tumor clones expanded by 2 weeks, shrinking by 4.

TCRdb's copy holds only in-frame clones and misses some; the assay was immunoSEQ multiplex PCR. The table lists some 140,000 clones, around nine tenths of them singletons, with 9.5% to 15% in the top ten. The CDR3 runs to 13 residues. CDR1 WNHNN and CDR2 SYGVQD come from the germline V gene (reference sequence). V was pared by 6 bases and J by 1 base, with 9 bases between. The clonotype comes from a woman in her forties or fifties with renal cell carcinoma. This chain connects TRBV10-1 to TRBJ1-1; weak D call: TRBD1 (5 bases). Sequencing was performed on blood, taken from a patient whose treatment included radiotherapy and nephrectomy. The chain's CDR3 is CASSRQRNTEAFF. In DNA form, the CDR3 reads TGCGCCAGCAGCCGACAGCGGAACACTGAAGCTTTCTTT.